What follows describes a single T cell receptor (beta chain). TCRdb reprocessed the 5' RACE reads with MiXCR, giving one entry per CDR3 protein. The sample records roughly 380,000 distinct CDR3 sequences, 25% to 30% being singletons. The sample originates from a study of T-cell memory formation after mild COVID-19. Germline V gene sequence: CDR1 KGHSH, CDR2 LQKENI. V was pared by 3 bases and J by 2 bases, with 8 bases of the junction left unmatched. This CDR3 region has 16 residues. This clonotype originated in an adult woman who had mild COVID-19 (a few samples of this study predate the infection). Cell type and time point are not known. Sequenced material: PBMCs or a T cell subset sorted from them (not recorded which). This chain connects TRBV18 to TRBJ2-7; 9 positions match TRBD1. CDR3 protein: CASSPIPGTGTYEQYF. In nucleotides, the CDR3 is TGTGCCAGCTCACCCATACCAGGGACAGGGACCTACGAGCAGTACTTC.